This T cell receptor beta chain was sequenced in a study of CD8+ T cells in alopecia areata. Trimming removed 4 bases at V and 5 bases at J, with 17 bases between. This CDR3 contains 15 residues. The V gene's germline CDR1 is LGHNA and CDR2 YNFKEQ. Treatment described: oral pan-JAK inhibitor, 5-10 mg twice daily. Extraction of RNA preceded its reverse transcription into cDNA, which served as the sequencing template. Assay used: immunoSEQ multiplex PCR; TCRdb lists only in-frame clones, some missing. The sample yields 150,000 to 250,000 clones, 58% seen once. This chain joins TRBV4-2 and TRBJ2-5, with a possible D match to TRBD1 (6 bases). The starting material was CD4+ T cells sorted from blood, obtained at week 24, from a patient treated with tofacitinib. The TCR comes from a human donor with alopecia areata. DNA for the CDR3: TGTGCCAGCAGCCCCATAGCAGGGACATGGGAGACCCAGTACTTC. Amino acids: CASSPIAGTWETQYF.